This T cell receptor beta chain was found in a study of tumor-infiltrating lymphocytes in primary liver carcinoma. Unsorted whole blood served as the source of blood RNA, and germline DNA was extracted as well. The researchers produced TCR beta cDNA from 450 to 600 ng total RNA with a constant-region primer. It was through three nested multiplex PCR rounds of slightly modified ARM-PCR that TCR beta libraries arose. The first two PCR rounds used TRBV1-TRBV30 forward primers with a C-beta reverse primer, about 10 cycles each. TCRdb recomputed calls from the multiplex PCR reads with MiXCR, one row per CDR3 protein. Of about 310,000 distinct CDR3 sequences in the sample, 55% to 65% were seen once. This clonotype was counted at least ten times. CDR1 is SQVTM and CDR2 is ANQGSEA in the germline V gene. The CDR3 length is 16 residues. Trimming pared 0 bases from V and 5 bases from J, leaving 17 bases between.

The chain uses TRBV29-1 and TRBJ2-1; D is possibly TRBD1 or TRBD2 (5 bases each). The source material was peripheral blood. The clonotype was recovered from a man in his forties with primary liver carcinoma and hepatitis B virus infection. CDR3 sequence (DNA): TGCAGCGTTGAAGATTTGAGGGGCTGGGGGAACAATGAGCAGTTCTTC. Translating gives CSVEDLRGWGNNEQFF.